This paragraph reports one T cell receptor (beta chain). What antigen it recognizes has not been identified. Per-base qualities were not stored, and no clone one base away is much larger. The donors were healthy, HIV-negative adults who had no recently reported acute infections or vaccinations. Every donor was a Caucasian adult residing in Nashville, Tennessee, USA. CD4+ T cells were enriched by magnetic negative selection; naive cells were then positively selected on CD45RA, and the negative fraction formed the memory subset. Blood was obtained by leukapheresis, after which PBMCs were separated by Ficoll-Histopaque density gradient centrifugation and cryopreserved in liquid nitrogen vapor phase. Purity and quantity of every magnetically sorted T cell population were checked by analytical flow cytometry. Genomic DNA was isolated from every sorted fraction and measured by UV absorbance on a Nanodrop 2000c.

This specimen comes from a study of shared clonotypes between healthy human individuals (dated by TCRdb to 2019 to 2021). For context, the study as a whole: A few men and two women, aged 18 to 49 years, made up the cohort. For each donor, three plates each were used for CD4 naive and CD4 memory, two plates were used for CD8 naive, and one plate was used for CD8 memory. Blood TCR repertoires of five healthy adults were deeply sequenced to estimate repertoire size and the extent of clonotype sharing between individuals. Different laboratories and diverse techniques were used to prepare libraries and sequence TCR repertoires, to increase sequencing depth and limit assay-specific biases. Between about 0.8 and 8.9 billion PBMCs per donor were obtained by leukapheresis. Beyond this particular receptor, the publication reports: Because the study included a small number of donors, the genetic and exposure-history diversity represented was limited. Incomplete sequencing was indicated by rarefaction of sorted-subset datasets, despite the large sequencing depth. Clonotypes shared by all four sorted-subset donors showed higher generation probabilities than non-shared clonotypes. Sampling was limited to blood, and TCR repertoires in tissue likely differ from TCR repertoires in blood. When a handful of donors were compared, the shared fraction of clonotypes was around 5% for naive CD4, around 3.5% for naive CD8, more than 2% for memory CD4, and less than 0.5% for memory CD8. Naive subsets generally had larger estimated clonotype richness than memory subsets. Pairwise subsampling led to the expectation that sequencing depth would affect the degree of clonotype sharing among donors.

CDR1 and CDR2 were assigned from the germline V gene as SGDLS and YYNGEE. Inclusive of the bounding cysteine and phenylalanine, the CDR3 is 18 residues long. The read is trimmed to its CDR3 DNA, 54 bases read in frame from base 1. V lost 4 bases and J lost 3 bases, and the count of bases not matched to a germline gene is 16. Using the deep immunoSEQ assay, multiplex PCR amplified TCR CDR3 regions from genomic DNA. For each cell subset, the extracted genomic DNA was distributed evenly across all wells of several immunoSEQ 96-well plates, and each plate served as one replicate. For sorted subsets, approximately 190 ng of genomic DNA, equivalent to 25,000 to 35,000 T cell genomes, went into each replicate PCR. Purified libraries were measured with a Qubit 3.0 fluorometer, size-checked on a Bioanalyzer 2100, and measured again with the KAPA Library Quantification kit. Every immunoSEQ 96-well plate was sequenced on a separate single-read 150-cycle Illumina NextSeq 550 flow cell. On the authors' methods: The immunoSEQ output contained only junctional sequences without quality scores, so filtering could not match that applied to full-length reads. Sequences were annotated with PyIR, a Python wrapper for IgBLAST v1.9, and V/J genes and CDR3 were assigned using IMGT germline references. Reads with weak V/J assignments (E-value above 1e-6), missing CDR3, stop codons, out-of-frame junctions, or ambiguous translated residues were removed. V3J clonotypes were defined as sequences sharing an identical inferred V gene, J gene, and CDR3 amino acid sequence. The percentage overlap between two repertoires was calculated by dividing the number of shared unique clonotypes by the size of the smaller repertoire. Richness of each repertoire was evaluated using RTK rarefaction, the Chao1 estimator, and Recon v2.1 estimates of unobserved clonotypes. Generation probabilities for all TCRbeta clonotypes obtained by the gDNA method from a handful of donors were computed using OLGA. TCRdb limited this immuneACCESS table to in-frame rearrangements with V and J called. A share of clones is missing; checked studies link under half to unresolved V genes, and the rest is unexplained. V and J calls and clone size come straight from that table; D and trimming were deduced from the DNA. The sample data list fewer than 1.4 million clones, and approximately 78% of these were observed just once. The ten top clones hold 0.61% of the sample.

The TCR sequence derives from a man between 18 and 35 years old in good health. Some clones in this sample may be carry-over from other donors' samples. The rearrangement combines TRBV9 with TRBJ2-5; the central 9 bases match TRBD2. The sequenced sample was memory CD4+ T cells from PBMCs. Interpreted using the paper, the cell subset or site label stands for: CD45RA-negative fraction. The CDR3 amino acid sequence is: CASSPHPAGLAGKETQYF. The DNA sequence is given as TGTGCCAGCAGCCCCCACCCTGCGGGACTAGCTGGGAAAGAGACCCAGTACTTC.